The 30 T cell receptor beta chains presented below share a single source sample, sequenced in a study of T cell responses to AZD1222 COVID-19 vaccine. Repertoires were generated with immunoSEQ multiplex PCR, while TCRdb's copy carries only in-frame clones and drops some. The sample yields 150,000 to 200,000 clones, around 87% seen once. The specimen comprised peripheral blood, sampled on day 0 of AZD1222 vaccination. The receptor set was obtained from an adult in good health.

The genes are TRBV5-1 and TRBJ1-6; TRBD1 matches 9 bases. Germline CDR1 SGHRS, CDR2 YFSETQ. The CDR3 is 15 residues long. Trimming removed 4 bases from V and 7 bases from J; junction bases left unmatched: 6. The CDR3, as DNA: TGCGCCAGCAGCCAAGGGACAGGGCCAAATTCACCCCTCCACTTT. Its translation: CASSQGTGPNSPLHF.

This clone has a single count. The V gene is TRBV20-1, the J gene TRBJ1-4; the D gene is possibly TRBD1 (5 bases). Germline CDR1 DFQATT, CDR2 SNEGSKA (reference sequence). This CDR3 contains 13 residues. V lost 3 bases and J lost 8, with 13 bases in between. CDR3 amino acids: CSASKGIYEKLFF. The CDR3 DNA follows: TGCAGTGCTAGTAAGGGGATTTACGAAAAACTGTTTTTT.

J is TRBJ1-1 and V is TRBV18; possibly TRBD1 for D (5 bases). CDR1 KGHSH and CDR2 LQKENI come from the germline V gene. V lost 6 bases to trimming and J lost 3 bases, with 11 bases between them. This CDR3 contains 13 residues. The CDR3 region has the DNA TGTGCCAGCTCGGGAAGGGGTGACACTGAAGCTTTCTTT. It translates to CASSGRGDTEAFF.

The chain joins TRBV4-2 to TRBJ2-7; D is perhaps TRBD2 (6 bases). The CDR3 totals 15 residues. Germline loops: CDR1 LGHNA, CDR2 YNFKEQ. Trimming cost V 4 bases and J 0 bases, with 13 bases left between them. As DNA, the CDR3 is TGTGCCAGCAGCCGCGGTTCGGGAGACTCCTACGAGCAGTACTTC. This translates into CASSRGSGDSYEQYF.

The CDR3 sequence is CASSVGGRAGETQYF. The CDR3 DNA is TGTGCCAGCAGCGTAGGCGGGAGGGCCGGGGAGACCCAGTACTTC. This chain links TRBV9 with TRBJ2-5, with 9 bases identical to TRBD2. This CDR3 is 15 amino acids long. V dropped 0 bases and J dropped 5; count of bases not matched to a gene: 5. The germline V gene encodes CDR1 SGDLS and CDR2 YYNGEE. The complete variable domain, with remaining parts taken from reference TRBV9 and TRBJ2-5, reads DSGVTQTPKHLITATGQRVTLRCSPRSGDLSVYWYQQSLDQGLQFLIQYYNGEERAKGNILERFSAQQFPDLHSELNLSSLELGDSALYFCASSVGGRAGETQYFGPGTRLLVL.

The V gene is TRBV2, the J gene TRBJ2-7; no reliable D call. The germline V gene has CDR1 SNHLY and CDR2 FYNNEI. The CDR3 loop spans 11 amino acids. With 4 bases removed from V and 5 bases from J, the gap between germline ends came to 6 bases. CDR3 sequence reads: CASSVVDEQYF. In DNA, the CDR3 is TGTGCCAGCAGTGTCGTTGACGAGCAGTACTTC.

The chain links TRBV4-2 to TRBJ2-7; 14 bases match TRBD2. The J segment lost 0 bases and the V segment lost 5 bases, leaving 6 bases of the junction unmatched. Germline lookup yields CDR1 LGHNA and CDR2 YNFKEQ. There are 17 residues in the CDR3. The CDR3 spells CASSGGLAGGISYEQYF. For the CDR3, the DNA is TGTGCCAGCAGCGGAGGACTAGCGGGGGGCATCTCCTACGAGCAGTACTTC.

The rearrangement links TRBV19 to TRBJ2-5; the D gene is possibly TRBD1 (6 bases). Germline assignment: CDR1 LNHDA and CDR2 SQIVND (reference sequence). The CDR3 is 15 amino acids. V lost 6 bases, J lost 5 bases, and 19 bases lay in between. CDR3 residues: CASSLQGFGGETQYF. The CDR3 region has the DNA TGTGCCAGTAGCCTACAGGGATTCGGCGGCGAGACCCAGTACTTC.

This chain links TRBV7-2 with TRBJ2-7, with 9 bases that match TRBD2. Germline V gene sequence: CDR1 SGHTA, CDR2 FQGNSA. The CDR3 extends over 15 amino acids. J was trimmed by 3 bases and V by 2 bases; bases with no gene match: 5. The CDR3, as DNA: TGTGCCAGCAGCTTACAAGCGGGAGGCAACTACGAGCAGTACTTC. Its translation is CASSLQAGGNYEQYF.

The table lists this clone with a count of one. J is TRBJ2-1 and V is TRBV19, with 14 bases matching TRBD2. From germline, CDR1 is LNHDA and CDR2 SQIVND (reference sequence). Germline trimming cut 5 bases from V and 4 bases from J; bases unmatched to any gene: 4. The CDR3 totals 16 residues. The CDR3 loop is CASSGRLAGGYNEQFF. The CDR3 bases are TGTGCCAGTAGTGGGAGACTAGCGGGAGGGTACAATGAGCAGTTCTTC.

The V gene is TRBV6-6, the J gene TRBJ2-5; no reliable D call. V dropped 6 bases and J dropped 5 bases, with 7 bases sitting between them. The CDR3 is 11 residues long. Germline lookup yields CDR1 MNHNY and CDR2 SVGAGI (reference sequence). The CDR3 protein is CASSTGETQYF. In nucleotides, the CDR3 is TGTGCCAGCAGCACCGGGGAGACCCAGTACTTC.

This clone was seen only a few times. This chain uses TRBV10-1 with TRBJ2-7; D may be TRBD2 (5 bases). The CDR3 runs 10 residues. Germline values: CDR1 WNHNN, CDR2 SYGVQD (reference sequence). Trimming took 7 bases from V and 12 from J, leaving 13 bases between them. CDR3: CASMRVQWYF. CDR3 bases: TGCGCCAGCATGAGGGTCCAATGGTACTTC.

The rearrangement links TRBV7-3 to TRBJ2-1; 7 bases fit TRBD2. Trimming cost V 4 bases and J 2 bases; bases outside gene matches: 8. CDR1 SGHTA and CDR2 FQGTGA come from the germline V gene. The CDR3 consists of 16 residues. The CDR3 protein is CASSSYSGPPYNEQFF. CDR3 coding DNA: TGTGCCAGCAGCTCCTATAGCGGGCCCCCCTACAATGAGCAGTTCTTC.

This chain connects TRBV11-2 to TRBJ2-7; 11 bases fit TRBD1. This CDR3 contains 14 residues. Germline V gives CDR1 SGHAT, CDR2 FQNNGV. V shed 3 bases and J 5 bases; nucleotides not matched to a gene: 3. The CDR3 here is CASSLDRGLHEQYF. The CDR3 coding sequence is TGTGCCAGCAGCTTGGACAGGGGGCTCCACGAGCAGTACTTC.

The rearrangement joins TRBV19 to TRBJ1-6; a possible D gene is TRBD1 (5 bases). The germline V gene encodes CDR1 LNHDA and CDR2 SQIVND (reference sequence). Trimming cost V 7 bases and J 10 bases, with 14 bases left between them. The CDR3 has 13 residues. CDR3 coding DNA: TGTGCCAGTACCCCCTATGGGGGATCACCCCTCCACTTT. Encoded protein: CASTPYGGSPLHF.

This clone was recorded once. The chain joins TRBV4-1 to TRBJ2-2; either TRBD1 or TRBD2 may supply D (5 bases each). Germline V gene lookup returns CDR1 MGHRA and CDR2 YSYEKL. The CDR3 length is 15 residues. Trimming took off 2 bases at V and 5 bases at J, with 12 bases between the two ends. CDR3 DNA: TGCGCCAGCAGCCAACCGGGACGGGATACCGGGGAGCTGTTTTTT. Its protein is CASSQPGRDTGELFF.

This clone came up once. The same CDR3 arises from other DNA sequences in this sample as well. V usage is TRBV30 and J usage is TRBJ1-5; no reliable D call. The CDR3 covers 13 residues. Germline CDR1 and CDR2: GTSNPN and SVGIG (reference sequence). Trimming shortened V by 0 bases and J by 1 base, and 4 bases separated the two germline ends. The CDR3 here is CAWSVDSNQPQHF. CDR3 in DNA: TGTGCCTGGAGTGTAGACAGCAATCAGCCCCAGCATTTT.

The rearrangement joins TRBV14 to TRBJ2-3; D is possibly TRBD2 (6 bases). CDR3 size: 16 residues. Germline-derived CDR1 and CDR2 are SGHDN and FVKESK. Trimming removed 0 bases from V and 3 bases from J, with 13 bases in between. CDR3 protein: CASSQDWGEITDTQYF. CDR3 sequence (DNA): TGTGCCAGCAGCCAAGATTGGGGGGAGATTACAGATACGCAGTATTTT.

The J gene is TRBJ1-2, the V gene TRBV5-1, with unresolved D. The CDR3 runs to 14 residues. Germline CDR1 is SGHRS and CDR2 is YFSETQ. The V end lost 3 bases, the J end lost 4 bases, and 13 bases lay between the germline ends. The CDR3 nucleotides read TGCGCCAGCAGCTATTACACGTACTCCTATGGCTACACCTTC. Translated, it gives CASSYYTYSYGYTF.

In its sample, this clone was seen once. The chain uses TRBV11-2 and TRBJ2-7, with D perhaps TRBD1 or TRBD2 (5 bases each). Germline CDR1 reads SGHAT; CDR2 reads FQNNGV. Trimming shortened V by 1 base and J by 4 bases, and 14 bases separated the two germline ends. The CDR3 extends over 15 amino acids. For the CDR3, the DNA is TGTGCCAGCAGCTTAGGTCGTGTGGGACCATACGAGCAGTACTTC. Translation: CASSLGRVGPYEQYF.

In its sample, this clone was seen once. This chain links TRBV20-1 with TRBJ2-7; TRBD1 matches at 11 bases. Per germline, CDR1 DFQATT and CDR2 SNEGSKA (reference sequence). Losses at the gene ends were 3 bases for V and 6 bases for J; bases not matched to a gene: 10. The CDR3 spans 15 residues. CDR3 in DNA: TGCAGTGCTAGTTCCCCGGACAGGGGGCTGGGCGAGCAGTACTTC. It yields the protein CSASSPDRGLGEQYF.

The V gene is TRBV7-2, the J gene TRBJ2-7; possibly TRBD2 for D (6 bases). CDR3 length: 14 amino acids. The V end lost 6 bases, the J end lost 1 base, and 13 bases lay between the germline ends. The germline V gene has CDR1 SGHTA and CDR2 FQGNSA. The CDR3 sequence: CASRPGGESYEQYF. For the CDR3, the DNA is TGTGCCAGCAGACCAGGCGGGGAATCCTACGAGCAGTACTTC.

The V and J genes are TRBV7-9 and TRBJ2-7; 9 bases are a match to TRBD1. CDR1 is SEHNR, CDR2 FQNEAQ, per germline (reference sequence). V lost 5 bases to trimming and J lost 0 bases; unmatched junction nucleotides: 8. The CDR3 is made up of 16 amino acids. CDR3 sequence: CASSIGGTGSSYEQYF. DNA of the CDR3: TGTGCCAGCAGCATCGGGGGGACAGGGTCCTCCTACGAGCAGTACTTC.

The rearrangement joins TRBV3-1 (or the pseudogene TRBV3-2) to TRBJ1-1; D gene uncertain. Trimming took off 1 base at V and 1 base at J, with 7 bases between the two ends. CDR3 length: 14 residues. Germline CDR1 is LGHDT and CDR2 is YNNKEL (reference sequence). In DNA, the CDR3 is TGTGCCAGCAGCCAAGGCTTTAAGAACACTGAAGCTTTCTTT. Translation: CASSQGFKNTEAFF.

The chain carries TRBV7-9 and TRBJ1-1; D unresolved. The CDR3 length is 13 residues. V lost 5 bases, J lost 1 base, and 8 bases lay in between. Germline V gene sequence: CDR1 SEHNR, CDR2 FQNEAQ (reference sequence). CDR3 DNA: TGTGCCAGCAGCCCCCTAGGGAACACTGAAGCTTTCTTT. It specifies CASSPLGNTEAFF.

CDR3 protein: CASSQDPGELFF. The DNA of the CDR3 is TGTGCCAGCTCCCAGGACCCCGGGGAGCTGTTTTTT. The chain combines TRBV18 with TRBJ2-2; D gene ambiguous. The CDR3 has 12 amino acids. V was trimmed by 6 bases and J by 6 bases, leaving 8 bases between them. Germline V CDR1 and CDR2: KGHSH, LQKENI.

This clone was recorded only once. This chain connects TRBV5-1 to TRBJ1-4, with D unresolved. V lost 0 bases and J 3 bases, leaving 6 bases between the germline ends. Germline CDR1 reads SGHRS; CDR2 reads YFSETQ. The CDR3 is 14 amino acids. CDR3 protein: CASSLGSSNEKLFF. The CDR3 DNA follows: TGCGCCAGCAGCTTGGGCAGCTCTAATGAAAAACTGTTTTTT.

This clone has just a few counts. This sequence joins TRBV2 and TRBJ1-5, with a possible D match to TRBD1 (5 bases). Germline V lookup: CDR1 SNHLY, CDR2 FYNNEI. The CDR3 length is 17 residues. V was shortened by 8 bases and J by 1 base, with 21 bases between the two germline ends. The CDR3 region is CASGGNGQGGSNQPQHF. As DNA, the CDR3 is TGTGCCAGCGGGGGAAACGGGCAGGGAGGGAGCAATCAGCCCCAGCATTTT.

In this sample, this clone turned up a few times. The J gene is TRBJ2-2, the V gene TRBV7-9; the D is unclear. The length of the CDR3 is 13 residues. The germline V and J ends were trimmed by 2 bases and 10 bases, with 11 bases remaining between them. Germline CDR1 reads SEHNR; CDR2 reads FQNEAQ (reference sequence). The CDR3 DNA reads TGTGCCAGCAGCTTAAAGGTTTTTGAGGAGCTGTTTTTT. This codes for CASSLKVFEELFF.

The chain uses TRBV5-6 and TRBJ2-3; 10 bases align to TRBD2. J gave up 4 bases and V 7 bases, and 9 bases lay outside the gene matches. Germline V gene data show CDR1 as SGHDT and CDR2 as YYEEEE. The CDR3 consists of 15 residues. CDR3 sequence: CASQELAGFADTQYF. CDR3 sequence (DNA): TGTGCCAGCCAGGAACTAGCGGGGTTTGCAGATACGCAGTATTTT.